This TCR beta chain derives from a study of T cells in Graves' hyperthyroidism and ophthalmopathy. The length of the CDR3 is 16 residues. The V gene's germline CDR1 is MRHNA and CDR2 SNTAGT. Unmatched junction bases numbered 12, after V lost 4 bases and J lost 4 bases. This clonotype was observed a few times. Clinicians diagnosed patients from clinical symptoms, serum thyroxine and TRAb, thyroid ultrasound and orbital computed tomography. Using RNA transcripts as the source, TCR beta CDR3 regions were amplified. Primed by the HTBI set, a first-round RT-PCR was run on the TCR CDR3. TCRdb ran MiXCR on the multiplex PCR reads and lists one entry per CDR3 protein. The sample lists 270,000 or so distinct CDR3 sequences, 15% occurring once.

V and J are TRBV6-4 and TRBJ1-2, with 7 bases aligning to TRBD1. The sequence was obtained from a woman aged 50 to 60 with Graves' hyperthyroidism that later progressed to Graves' ophthalmopathy. The sequenced sample consisted of blood. The CDR3: CASSGLSRQGAYGYTF. The CDR3 region has the DNA TGTGCCAGCAGTGGACTTTCGAGACAGGGTGCCTATGGCTACACCTTC.